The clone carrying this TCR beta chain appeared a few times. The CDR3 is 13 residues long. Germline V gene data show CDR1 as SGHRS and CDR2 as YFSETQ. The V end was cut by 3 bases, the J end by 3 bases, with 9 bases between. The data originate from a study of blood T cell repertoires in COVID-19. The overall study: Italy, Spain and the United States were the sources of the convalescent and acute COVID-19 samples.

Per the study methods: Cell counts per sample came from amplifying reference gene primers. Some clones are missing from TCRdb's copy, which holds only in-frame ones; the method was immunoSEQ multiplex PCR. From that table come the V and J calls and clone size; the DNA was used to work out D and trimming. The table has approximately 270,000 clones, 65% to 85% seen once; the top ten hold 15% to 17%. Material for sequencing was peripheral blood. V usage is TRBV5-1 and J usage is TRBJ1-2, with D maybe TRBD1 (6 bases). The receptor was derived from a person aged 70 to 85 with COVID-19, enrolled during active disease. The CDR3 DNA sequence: TGCGCCAGCAGCTCCTCAGGGGACTATGGCTACACCTTC. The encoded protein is CASSSSGDYGYTF.